The 10 T cell receptor beta chains reported below all come from one sample, sequenced in a study of shared clonotypes between healthy human individuals (TCRdb year 2020). CD8 naive samples were obtained by positive selection for CCR7 among CD45RO-negative cells, yielding a CD45RA+CCR7+ population from which TemRA cells were excluded. The library came from the immunoSEQ multiplex PCR assay. TCRdb re-hosts the immuneACCESS table, in-frame sequences only. Its copies lack some clones; in the studies checked, an unresolved V gene accounts for under half of them, and the cause for the rest is not known. The sample table records some 2 million clones; about 95% of these occur just once. More than 0.95% of the sample is taken by the ten largest. The sequencing input was naive CD8+ T cells sorted from blood. This specimen's cell subset or site label, per the study, means: CD45RA+CCR7+. These receptor sequences come from a young man in good health.

The gene calls are TRBV30 and TRBJ1-1; a weak D match, TRBD1 (6 bases). V was shortened by 5 bases and J by 4 bases, with 17 bases between the two germline ends. The CDR3 loop spans 14 amino acids. In germline, CDR1 is GTSNPN, CDR2 SVGIG (reference sequence). In DNA form, the CDR3 reads TGTGCCTGGGAAAACAGGGTGCGGATCACTGAAGCTTTCTTT. It codes for CAWENRVRITEAFF. The full variable domain, completed using reference TRBV30 and TRBJ1-1, is SQTIHQWPATLVQPVGSPLSLECTVEGTSNPNLYWYRQAAGRGLQLLFYSVGIGQISSEVPQNLSASRPQDRQFILSSKKLLLSDSGFYLCAWENRVRITEAFFGQGTRLTVV.

The table lists this clone with a count of one. Additional DNA sequences in this sample encode the identical CDR3. CDR3 loop: CASSLTGHNEQFF. Written as DNA, the CDR3 is TGCGCCAGCAGCTTAACAGGACACAATGAGCAGTTCTTC. The genes are TRBV5-1 and TRBJ2-1, with D maybe TRBD1 (5 bases). Between the trimmed V and J ends, which lost 2 bases and 5 bases, there was a span of 8 bases. Germline V gives CDR1 SGHRS, CDR2 YFSETQ. CDR3 length: 13 amino acids.

The chain joins TRBV2 to TRBJ2-2; 8 bases match TRBD2. Trimming took 6 bases from V and 3 from J; bases not matched to a gene: 3. CDR3 length: 14 residues. In germline, CDR1 is SNHLY, CDR2 FYNNEI. CDR3 DNA sequence: TGTGCCAGCAGGGTAGCGGGGTACACCGGGGAGCTGTTTTTT. Amino acids: CASRVAGYTGELFF.

J is TRBJ2-1 and V is TRBV5-4; no firm D call. Germline assignment: CDR1 SGHNT and CDR2 YYREEE (reference sequence). The CDR3 sequence is 15 residues long. Trimming shortened V by 1 base and J by 2 bases, and 10 bases separated the two germline ends. Here the CDR3 reads CASSLMGVTYNEQFF. Here the CDR3 DNA reads TGTGCCAGCAGCTTGATGGGCGTTACCTACAATGAGCAGTTCTTC.

The rearrangement uses TRBV5-1 and TRBJ1-1; D is unclear. The CDR3 has 13 residues. CDR1 is SGHRS and CDR2 is YFSETQ in the germline V gene. Trimming shortened V by 0 bases and J by 3 bases, and 6 bases separated the two germline ends. The CDR3 DNA sequence: TGCGCCAGCAGCTTGGAATGGGACACTGAAGCTTTCTTT. It encodes CASSLEWDTEAFF.

CDR3 sequence (DNA): TGTGCCAGCAGTGAAATTGGTCTAGCGGGGATCACCTACGAGCAGTACTTC. Amino acid sequence: CASSEIGLAGITYEQYF. V usage is TRBV2 and J usage is TRBJ2-7, with 9 bases fitting TRBD2. Germline CDR1 is SNHLY and CDR2 is FYNNEI. Trimming took 2 bases from V and 2 from J; bases not matched to a gene: 10. This CDR3 is 17 amino acids long.

The J gene is TRBJ2-5, the V gene TRBV9, with TRBD2 as a possible D gene (5 bases). The CDR3 loop spans 13 amino acids. The germline V and J ends were trimmed by 2 bases and 4 bases, with 9 bases remaining between them. Per germline, CDR1 SGDLS and CDR2 YYNGEE. CDR3 sequence reads: CASSVWERETQYF. CDR3 nucleotides: TGTGCCAGCAGCGTCTGGGAGAGAGAGACCCAGTACTTC.

The genes are TRBV28 and TRBJ1-5; D remains ambiguous. The V gene's germline CDR1 is MDHEN and CDR2 SYDVKM. Trimming removed 5 bases at V and 7 bases at J, with 12 bases between. The CDR3 contains 13 residues. CDR3 sequence: CASSLTLGQPQHF. The DNA for the CDR3 is TGTGCCAGCAGTCTGACCTTGGGGCAGCCCCAGCATTTT.

This chain connects TRBV7-2 to TRBJ1-5, with a weak D call TRBD1 (5 bases). The CDR3 extends over 14 amino acids. V was clipped by 3 bases and J by 6 bases, with 12 bases between them. Germline values: CDR1 SGHTA, CDR2 FQGNSA. CDR3: CASSLGLGVQPQHF. CDR3 sequence (DNA): TGTGCCAGCAGCTTGGGGCTGGGGGTTCAGCCCCAGCATTTT.

The gene calls are TRBV10-2 and TRBJ2-2; possibly TRBD2 for D (7 bases). Germline CDR1 reads WSHSY; CDR2 reads SAAADI. CDR3 length equals 14 residues. V was clipped by 7 bases and J by 3 bases, with 12 bases between them. The CDR3 spells CASIAGAYTGELFF. CDR3 nucleotide sequence: TGCGCCAGCATTGCGGGGGCCTACACCGGGGAGCTGTTTTTT.